This entry lists 30 T cell receptor beta chains sequenced from one sample in a study of PD-1 blockade in mismatch repair-deficient tumors. Repertoires were generated with immunoSEQ multiplex PCR, while TCRdb's copy carries only in-frame clones and drops some. The repertoire holds around 68,000 clones, 60% to 80% seen once, with 4.5% to 7% in the top ten. The sequenced sample was peripheral blood, obtained 2 weeks after starting pembrolizumab. The receptors were gathered from an adult with mismatch repair-deficient cancer.

This chain's CDR3 is CASSPSGLAGVEQYF. In DNA form, the CDR3 reads TGTGCCAGCTCACCTTCTGGACTAGCGGGAGTCGAGCAGTACTTC. The chain uses TRBV18 and TRBJ2-7; TRBD2 matches at 13 bases. Germline CDR1 reads KGHSH; CDR2 reads LQKENI. V was pared by 3 bases and J by 6 bases, with 5 bases of the junction left unmatched. This CDR3 is 15 amino acids long.

The chain carries TRBV19 and TRBJ2-2; D may be TRBD2 (6 bases). V gave up 5 bases and J gave up 6 bases, with 13 bases separating them. The CDR3 covers 14 residues. Germline V CDR1 and CDR2: LNHDA, SQIVND (reference sequence). CDR3 coding DNA: TGTGCCAGTAGTTCTCGCGGGAATTCCGGGGAGCTGTTTTTT. Amino acid sequence: CASSSRGNSGELFF.

The V and J genes are TRBV19 and TRBJ1-2; TRBD1 agrees at 7 bases. V was clipped by 4 bases and J by 1 base; unmatched bases: 3. The CDR3 spans 14 residues. Germline CDR1 and CDR2: LNHDA and SQIVND (reference sequence). The CDR3 DNA reads TGTGCCAGTAGTACTAACAGGGGTAACTATGGCTACACCTTC. It yields the protein CASSTNRGNYGYTF.

The rearrangement joins TRBV5-1 to TRBJ2-5; no clear D. Trimming took 0 bases from V and 2 from J, leaving 14 bases between them. CDR1 SGHRS and CDR2 YFSETQ come from the germline V gene. The CDR3 runs 16 residues. In DNA form, the CDR3 reads TGCGCCAGCAGCTTGGAAGGATCGGGCACGCAAGAGACCCAGTACTTC. Its protein is CASSLEGSGTQETQYF. Looking up the rest from reference TRBV5-1 and TRBJ2-5 gives the full variable domain: KAGVTQTPRYLIKTRGQQVTLSCSPISGHRSVSWYQQTPGQGLQFLFEYFSETQRNKGNFPGRFSGRQFSNSRSEMNVSTLELGDSALYLCASSLEGSGTQETQYFGPGTRLLVL.

In this sample, this clone turned up once. This chain uses TRBV6-6 with TRBJ2-7; 12 positions agree with TRBD2. Germline assignment: CDR1 MNHNY and CDR2 SVGAGI (reference sequence). The junction had 3 bases not matched to a gene; V was cut back by 2 bases and J by 7 bases. The CDR3 is 14 amino acids. The CDR3 DNA reads as TGTGCCAGCAGTTACCTAGGACTAGCGGGGGAGCAGTACTTC. This encodes CASSYLGLAGEQYF.

The chain carries TRBV7-6 and TRBJ2-2; possibly TRBD2 for D (5 bases). This CDR3 comprises 15 residues. CDR1 SGHVS and CDR2 FNYEAQ come from the germline V gene. Deletions cut 1 base from V and 5 bases from J, with 11 bases between. The CDR3 reads CASSLGGGLTGELFF. The CDR3 bases are TGTGCCAGCAGCTTAGGAGGCGGACTTACCGGGGAGCTGTTTTTT.

This clone was counted only a few times. CDR3 sequence reads: CASTRGGGYTF. The CDR3 bases are TGTGCCAGCACTAGGGGCGGAGGCTACACCTTC. J is TRBJ1-2 and V is TRBV19; possible D gene TRBD1, 5 bases. From germline, CDR1 is LNHDA and CDR2 SQIVND (reference sequence). Trimming stripped 9 bases from V and 8 bases from J, with 13 bases between. This CDR3 is 11 amino acids long.

V and J are TRBV19 and TRBJ1-1; 10 bases line up with TRBD1. With 9 bases clipped from V and 3 bases from J, the junction kept 13 bases outside the gene matches. The CDR3 runs to 16 residues. CDR1 is LNHDA and CDR2 is SQIVND in the germline V gene (reference sequence). The CDR3 sequence: CASLRGLGTGDTEAFF. Here the CDR3 DNA reads TGTGCCAGCCTCCGGGGGCTCGGGACAGGGGACACTGAAGCTTTCTTT.

The CDR3 DNA reads TGTGCCAGCAGCTTACTAGCGACGGGTGAGCAGTTCTTC. Its protein product is CASSLLATGEQFF. This sequence joins TRBV7-3 and TRBJ2-1; perhaps TRBD2 as D (6 bases). The CDR3 runs to 13 residues. Trimming shortened V by 2 bases and J by 9 bases, and 11 bases separated the two germline ends. Germline CDR1 SGHTA, CDR2 FQGTGA.

The V call is TRBV6-1, the J call TRBJ1-3; weak D call: TRBD1 (6 bases). Germline lookup yields CDR1 MNHNS and CDR2 SASEGT. The CDR3 is made up of 16 amino acids. Trimming removed 3 bases from V and 2 bases from J, with 14 bases in between. The CDR3 reads CASSDWNRVAGNTIYF. Here the CDR3 DNA reads TGTGCCAGCAGTGATTGGAACAGGGTGGCTGGAAACACCATATATTTT.

This chain links TRBV11-1 with TRBJ1-1; D is uncertain. Trimming cost V 5 bases and J 0 bases, with 7 bases left between them. Germline V gene data show CDR1 as SGHAT and CDR2 as FQDESV (reference sequence). The length of the CDR3 is 13 residues. CDR3 sequence reads: CASSIQLNTEAFF. In nucleotides, the CDR3 is TGTGCCAGCAGCATACAACTGAACACTGAAGCTTTCTTT.

V is TRBV5-4 and J is TRBJ2-1; D not resolved. Germline assignment: CDR1 SGHNT and CDR2 YYREEE (reference sequence). V was cut by 2 bases and J by 7 bases, with 10 bases left in between. The CDR3 has 13 residues. Here the CDR3 DNA reads TGTGCCAGCAGCTTAGGACCGATGAATGAGCAGTTCTTC. As protein: CASSLGPMNEQFF.

CDR3 region: CASKTSETYEQYF. CDR3 bases: TGTGCCAGCAAAACGTCGGAGACCTACGAGCAGTACTTC. The J gene is TRBJ2-7, the V gene TRBV5-4; no clear D. Germline V gene data show CDR1 as SGHNT and CDR2 as YYREEE (reference sequence). V was trimmed by 6 bases and J by 2 bases, leaving 12 bases between them. The CDR3 sequence is 13 residues long.

The chain joins TRBV7-8 to TRBJ2-6, with D hard to call. In germline, CDR1 is SGHVS, CDR2 FQNEAQ. This CDR3 is built from 16 residues. V gave up 7 bases and J gave up 0 bases, with 13 bases separating them. The CDR3 nucleotides are TGTGCCAGCACCCCGCGAAAAAACTCTGGGGCCAACGTCCTGACTTTC. Amino acid sequence: CASTPRKNSGANVLTF.

The chain joins TRBV7-2 to TRBJ2-3, with 7 bases identical to TRBD2. Germline lookup yields CDR1 SGHTA and CDR2 FQGNSA. Losses at the gene ends were 8 bases for V and 1 base for J; bases not matched to a gene: 9. The CDR3 runs to 15 residues. CDR3 amino acids: CASRGSGLRTDTQYF. CDR3 in DNA: TGTGCCAGCCGGGGTAGCGGGTTGCGCACAGATACGCAGTATTTT.

The sample holds a few counts of this clone. The V call is TRBV4-1, the J call TRBJ1-2; D perhaps matches TRBD1 (5 bases). Germline CDR1 and CDR2: MGHRA and YSYEKL. V was shortened by 2 bases and J by 8 bases, with 15 bases between the two germline ends. The CDR3 loop spans 14 amino acids. The CDR3 loop is CASSQLGTGGGYTF. For the CDR3, the DNA is TGCGCCAGCAGCCAACTCGGGACGGGAGGCGGCTACACCTTC.

The V and J genes are TRBV5-1 and TRBJ1-4; a weak D match, TRBD1 (5 bases). Germline V lookup: CDR1 SGHRS, CDR2 YFSETQ. This CDR3 contains 15 residues. V dropped 0 bases and J dropped 3 bases, with 9 bases sitting between them. The CDR3 coding sequence is TGCGCCAGCAGCTTGGAAATGGGGGCTAATGAAAAACTGTTTTTT. Protein sequence: CASSLEMGANEKLFF.

V and J are TRBV18 and TRBJ1-3; no firm D call. V lost 6 bases and J 2 bases, leaving 11 bases between the germline ends. The CDR3 loop spans 14 amino acids. Germline lookup yields CDR1 KGHSH and CDR2 LQKENI. The CDR3 here is CASSPERAGNTIYF. The CDR3 nucleotides read TGTGCCAGCTCTCCCGAGAGGGCTGGAAACACCATATATTTT.

The V and J genes are TRBV11-2 and TRBJ2-1; TRBD2 matches at 12 bases. The CDR3 consists of 16 residues. Looked up from germline, CDR1 is SGHAT and CDR2 is FQNNGV. V lost 5 bases and J lost 7; bases outside the gene matches: 9. CDR3 in amino acids: CASSTLTSGRWNEQFF. The CDR3 DNA follows: TGTGCCAGCAGCACCCTAACTAGCGGGAGGTGGAATGAGCAGTTCTTC.

The DNA of the CDR3 is TGTGCCAGCGGATGGACAGGGGAAACTGAAGCTTTCTTT. Translation: CASGWTGETEAFF. This sequence joins TRBV27 and TRBJ1-1; 9 positions agree with TRBD1. Per the germline V gene, CDR1 is MNHEY and CDR2 is SMNVEV (reference sequence). The CDR3 contains 13 residues. Trimming removed 8 bases from V and 5 bases from J; junction bases left unmatched: 6.

This clone was detected a few times. The V gene is TRBV4-2, the J gene TRBJ2-7; 13 positions agree with TRBD2. Per germline, CDR1 LGHNA and CDR2 YNFKEQ. V lost 5 bases and J lost 1; bases outside the gene matches: 2. The CDR3 runs to 15 residues. The CDR3: CASSALAGGSYEQYF. The CDR3 DNA is TGTGCCAGCAGCGCACTAGCGGGAGGGTCCTACGAGCAGTACTTC.

The rearrangement joins TRBV14 to TRBJ1-1, with unresolved D. CDR1 and CDR2 (germline): SGHDN, FVKESK. This CDR3 has 12 amino acids. The V and J ends lost 1 base and 10 bases respectively, with 10 bases between them. The DNA of the CDR3 is TGTGCCAGCAGCCAAGTGCCGGCGAGAGCTTTCTTT. It translates to CASSQVPARAFF.

The CDR3 DNA is TGCGCCAGCAGCTTGGTAGCTGATCAGGGGGATGAGCAGTTCTTC. It codes for CASSLVADQGDEQFF. This chain joins TRBV5-1 and TRBJ2-1, with 7 bases identical to TRBD1. V dropped 0 bases and J dropped 8; count of bases not matched to a gene: 8. The CDR3 consists of 15 residues. Germline V CDR1 and CDR2: SGHRS, YFSETQ.

The gene calls are TRBV11-2 and TRBJ2-2; TRBD2 matches 9 bases. The V and J ends lost 1 base and 2 bases, in that order; junction bases with no gene match: 5. CDR1 SGHAT and CDR2 FQNNGV come from the germline V gene. This CDR3 spans 17 amino acids. The DNA for the CDR3 is TGTGCCAGCAGCTTAGGACTAGCGGAGATAAACACCGGGGAGCTGTTTTTT. The encoded protein is CASSLGLAEINTGELFF.

The rearrangement links TRBV27 to TRBJ2-1; maybe TRBD2 (5 bases). Germline values: CDR1 MNHEY, CDR2 SMNVEV (reference sequence). V lost 3 bases and J 5 bases, leaving 8 bases between the germline ends. The CDR3 runs to 13 residues. The CDR3 here is CASSFAGNNEQFF. CDR3 DNA sequence: TGTGCCAGCAGTTTTGCCGGGAACAATGAGCAGTTCTTC.

This chain uses TRBV5-1 with TRBJ2-3, with 9 bases identical to TRBD2. Per germline, CDR1 SGHRS and CDR2 YFSETQ. The CDR3 is 16 amino acids. The ends lost 4 bases at V and 3 bases at J; junction bases unmatched: 9. CDR3 nucleotides: TGCGCCAGCAGCCTAGTAGCGGGAGAAAGGACAGATACGCAGTATTTT. Translating it yields CASSLVAGERTDTQYF.

The genes are TRBV5-5 and TRBJ2-2; 8 bases are a match to TRBD2. V was pared by 4 bases and J by 0 bases, with 5 bases of the junction left unmatched. This CDR3 has 16 amino acids. CDR1 and CDR2 from the germline V gene are SGHKS and YYEKEE (reference sequence). The CDR3 nucleotides are TGTGCCAGCAGCATACGAGCGGGAGCGAACACCGGGGAGCTGTTTTTT. Its translation: CASSIRAGANTGELFF.

This clone was seen only a few times. The rearrangement joins TRBV19 to TRBJ2-1; 7 bases line up with TRBD2. V shed 8 bases and J 5 bases; nucleotides not matched to a gene: 9. From germline, CDR1 is LNHDA and CDR2 SQIVND (reference sequence). This CDR3 region has 14 residues. The CDR3 nucleotides read TGTGCCAGTCGATTACTAGCGATAGACAATGAGCAGTTCTTC. Protein: CASRLLAIDNEQFF.

The rearrangement links TRBV18 to TRBJ1-4; TRBD1 matches 9 bases. Germline V gives CDR1 KGHSH, CDR2 LQKENI. The V gene end was trimmed by 3 bases and the J gene end by 5 bases; junction bases not matched to a gene: 1. The CDR3 has 14 amino acids. DNA for the CDR3: TGTGCCAGCTCACCCGACAGGGGGAATGAAAAACTGTTTTTT. Amino acids: CASSPDRGNEKLFF.

The chain couples TRBV19 to TRBJ2-5; 9 bases are shared with TRBD2. CDR3 length equals 16 residues. Germline values: CDR1 LNHDA, CDR2 SQIVND (reference sequence). V dropped 6 bases and J dropped 0; count of bases not matched to a gene: 8. The CDR3 nucleotides read TGTGCCAGTAGGGACGAGACTAGCGGTTACCAAGAGACCCAGTACTTC. Its protein product is CASRDETSGYQETQYF.